Listed below are T cell receptor beta chains from one sample, sequenced in a study of OX40 agonist ivuxolimab in advanced cancers. Repertoires were generated with immunoSEQ multiplex PCR, while TCRdb's copy carries only in-frame clones and drops some. The sample has approximately 120,000 clones, approximately 90% seen once. The material was CD4+ or CD8+ T cells sorted from blood, obtained in a trial of the OX40 agonist ivuxolimab. The receptor set was obtained from an adult with an advanced solid tumor such as melanoma, head and neck, liver or kidney cancer. Both conserved end residues are part of each CDR3. D genes are given only for firm matches. Clone size is given for some rows only: seen once, a few or many times, or a class if the clone is expanded.

clone_size d_call j_call v_call cdr3_length cdr3_aa cdr3_nt
. . TRBJ1-4 TRBV6-5 13 CASSYSVNEKLFF TGTGCCAGCAGTTACTCTGTTAACGAAAAACTGTTTTTT
. . TRBJ1-2 TRBV19 15 CASSITETGGYGYTF TGTGCCAGTAGTATAACTGAAACGGGGGGCTATGGCTACACCTTC
. . TRBJ1-5 TRBV28 16 CASSLLGVSGNQPQHF TGTGCCAGCAGTTTATTGGGGGTATCGGGCAATCAGCCCCAGCATTTT
. TRBD2 TRBJ2-1 TRBV10-1 15 CASSDGTSGRYEQFF TGCGCCAGCAGTGACGGGACTAGCGGGAGATATGAGCAGTTCTTC
once . TRBJ2-3 TRBV9 13 CASSVTGWDTQYF TGTGCCAGCAGCGTAACAGGGTGGGATACGCAGTATTTT
. . TRBJ2-2 TRBV10-3 15 CAISDAKPNTGELFF TGTGCCATCAGTGACGCGAAACCGAACACCGGGGAGCTGTTTTTT
few TRBD2 TRBJ2-4 TRBV19 18 CASSDGLAGGIAKNIQYF TGTGCCAGTAGTGATGGTTTGGCGGGAGGTATAGCCAAAAACATTCAGTACTTC
. . TRBJ1-5 TRBV11-2 14 CASSLGYEVQPQHF TGTGCCAGCAGCTTAGGATATGAGGTTCAGCCCCAGCATTTT
once . TRBJ1-2 TRBV20-1 11 CSASRDYGYTF TGCAGTGCTAGCCGGGACTATGGCTACACCTTC
once TRBD2 TRBJ2-7 TRBV7-3 14 CASSTGLAGDQQYF TGTGCCAGCAGCACCGGACTAGCGGGAGACCAGCAGTACTTC
once TRBD2 TRBJ2-3 TRBV7-2 15 CASSSVAGGTDTQYF TGTGCCAGCAGCTCTGTAGCGGGAGGCACAGATACGCAGTATTTT
. . TRBJ2-1 TRBV11-2 15 CASSRQDYLYNEQFF TGTGCCAGCAGCAGACAGGACTACCTCTACAATGAGCAGTTCTTC
once TRBD2 TRBJ2-5 TRBV7-2 12 CASSAGGETQYF TGTGCCAGTAGCGCCGGGGGGGAGACCCAGTACTTC
. TRBD2 TRBJ2-1 TRBV7-2 16 CASSLLAGASYNEQFF TGTGCCAGCAGCCTCCTAGCGGGAGCGTCCTACAATGAGCAGTTCTTC
. . TRBJ1-5 TRBV7-9 13 CASSLEAGQPQHF TGTGCCAGCAGCTTAGAGGCTGGACAACCCCAGCATTTT
. TRBD1 TRBJ2-1 TRBV6-4 16 CASSGTGTGRFNEQFF TGTGCCAGCAGTGGTACCGGGACAGGGCGTTTCAATGAGCAGTTCTTC
few . TRBJ1-5 TRBV19 14 CASRDGPSNQPQHF TGTGCCAGCAGGGATGGACCGAGCAATCAGCCCCAGCATTTT
. TRBD2 TRBJ2-7 TRBV5-1 14 CASRGLAPIYEQYF TGCGCCAGCCGAGGACTAGCGCCCATCTACGAGCAGTACTTC
. . TRBJ2-1 TRBV21-1 17 CASSKGGRQDIYNEQFF TGTGCCAGCAGCAAGGGAGGGCGGCAGGATATCTACAATGAGCAGTTCTTC
. . TRBJ2-2 TRBV15 14 CATSSYLSTGELFF TGTGCCACCAGCAGTTATTTAAGCACCGGGGAGCTGTTTTTT
. TRBD2 TRBJ2-1 TRBV7-3 14 CASSVGLAGEKQFF TGTGCCAGCAGCGTGGGACTAGCGGGAGAGAAGCAGTTCTTC
. . TRBJ2-2 TRBV19 15 CASSITGRGTGELFF TGTGCCAGTAGTATAACAGGGCGCGGCACCGGGGAGCTGTTTTTT
. . TRBJ1-5 TRBV2 14 CASSDERTNQPQHF TGTGCCAGCAGTGACGAACGGACCAATCAGCCCCAGCATTTT
. . TRBJ2-5 TRBV28 12 CASALVVETQYF TGTGCCAGCGCCCTAGTGGTGGAGACCCAGTACTTC
. . TRBJ1-6 TRBV5-4 15 CASSPEGGGNSPLHF TGTGCCAGCAGCCCCGAAGGGGGAGGGAATTCACCCCTCCACTTT
. TRBD1 TRBJ1-2 TRBV28 14 CASTTGQGGGGYTF TGTGCCAGCACCACAGGACAGGGAGGTGGTGGCTACACCTTC